The clone carrying this T cell receptor (beta chain) was seen a handful of times. The antigen remains unidentified. The data were taken from a study of beta chain features in type 1 diabetes. The wider study: The patient and healthy donor groups were comparable for age, gender and cell yields. Points from the study as a whole: Reduced insertions and increased deletions marked VDJ junctions in type 1 diabetes patients. A potential PCR bias toward shorter templates would be equal in patient and control samples. Researchers report that Type 1 diabetes patients had moderately but significantly shorter TCRB CDR3s across all four CD4+ subsets.

Expressed TCRB transcripts got sequenced, as all isolated RNA was reverse transcribed. Produced via immunoSEQ multiplex PCR; TCRdb's table is partial and in-frame only. The repertoire holds roughly 150,000 clones, with approximately 7.8% as singletons. There are 13 residues in the CDR3. V was cut by 6 bases and J by 4 bases, with 10 bases left in between. CDR1 SNHLY and CDR2 FYNNEI come from the germline V gene. The chain employs TRBV2 and TRBJ1-5; possibly TRBD1 for D (5 bases). The origin of this receptor is a woman aged 35 to 49 with type 1 diabetes. The sequencing input was central memory CD4+ T cells from blood. This chain's CDR3 is CASSSQENQPQHF. CDR3 in DNA: TGTGCCAGCAGCTCACAGGAGAATCAGCCCCAGCATTTT. Together with reference TRBV2 and TRBJ1-5, the CDR3 gives the full variable domain: EPEVTQTPSHQVTQMGQEVILRCVPISNHLYFYWYRQILGQKVEFLVSFYNNEISEKSEIFDDQFSVERPDGSNFTLKIRSTKLEDSAMYFCASSSQENQPQHFGDGTRLSIL.